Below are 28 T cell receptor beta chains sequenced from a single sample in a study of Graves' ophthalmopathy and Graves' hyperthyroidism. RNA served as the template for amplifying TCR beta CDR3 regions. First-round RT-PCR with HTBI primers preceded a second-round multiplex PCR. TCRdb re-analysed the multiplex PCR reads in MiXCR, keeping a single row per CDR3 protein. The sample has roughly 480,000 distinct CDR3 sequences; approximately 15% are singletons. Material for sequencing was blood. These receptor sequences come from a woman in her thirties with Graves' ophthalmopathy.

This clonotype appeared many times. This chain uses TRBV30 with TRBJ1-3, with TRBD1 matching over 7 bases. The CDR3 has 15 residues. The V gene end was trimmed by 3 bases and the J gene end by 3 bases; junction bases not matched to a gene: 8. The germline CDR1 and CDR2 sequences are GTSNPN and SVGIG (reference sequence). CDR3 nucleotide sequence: TGTGCCTGGAGGGACAGGCTGATGAATGGAAACACCATATATTTT. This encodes CAWRDRLMNGNTIYF.

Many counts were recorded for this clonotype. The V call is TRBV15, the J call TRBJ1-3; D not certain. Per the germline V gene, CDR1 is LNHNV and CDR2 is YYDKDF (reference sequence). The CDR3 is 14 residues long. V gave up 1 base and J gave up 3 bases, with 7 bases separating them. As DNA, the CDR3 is TGTGCCACCAGCAGAGGAGGGAGTGGAAACACCATATATTTT. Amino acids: CATSRGGSGNTIYF. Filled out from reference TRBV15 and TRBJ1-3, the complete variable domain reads DAMVIQNPRYQVTQFGKPVTLSCSQTLNHNVMYWYQQKSSQAPKLLFHYYDKDFNNEADTPDNFQSRRPNTSFCFLDIRSPGLGDTAMYLCATSRGGSGNTIYFGEGSWLTVV.

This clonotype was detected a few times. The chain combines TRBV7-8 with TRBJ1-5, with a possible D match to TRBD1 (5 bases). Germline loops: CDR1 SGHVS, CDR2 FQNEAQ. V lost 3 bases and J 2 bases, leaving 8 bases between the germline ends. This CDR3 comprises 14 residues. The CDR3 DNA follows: TGTGCCAGCAGCTTCTTCAGGGGCAATCAGCCCCAGCATTTT. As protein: CASSFFRGNQPQHF.

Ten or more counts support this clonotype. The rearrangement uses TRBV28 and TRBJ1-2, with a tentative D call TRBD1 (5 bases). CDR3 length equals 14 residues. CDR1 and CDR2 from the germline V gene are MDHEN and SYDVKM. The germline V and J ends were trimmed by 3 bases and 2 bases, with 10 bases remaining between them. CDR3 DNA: TGTGCCAGCAGTTTCAGGGTGCCAAACTATGGCTACACCTTC. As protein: CASSFRVPNYGYTF.

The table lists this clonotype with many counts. CDR3: CAISAGQGLLAGNTIYF. CDR3 DNA sequence: TGTGCCATCAGCGCTGGACAGGGTTTGTTAGCTGGAAACACCATATATTTT. The rearrangement links TRBV10-3 to TRBJ1-3, with TRBD1 matching over 8 bases. The CDR3 covers 17 residues. From germline, CDR1 is ENHRY and CDR2 SYGVKD. V was pared by 6 bases and J by 2 bases, with 12 bases of the junction left unmatched.

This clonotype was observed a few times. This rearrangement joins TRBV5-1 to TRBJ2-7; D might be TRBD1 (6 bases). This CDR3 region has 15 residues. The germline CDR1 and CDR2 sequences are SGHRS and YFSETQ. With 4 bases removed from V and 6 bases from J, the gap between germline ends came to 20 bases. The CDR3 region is CASSPMAQQGGEQYF. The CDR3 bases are TGCGCCAGCAGCCCAATGGCACAACAGGGTGGCGAGCAGTACTTC. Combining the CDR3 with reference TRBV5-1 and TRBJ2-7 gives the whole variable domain KAGVTQTPRYLIKTRGQQVTLSCSPISGHRSVSWYQQTPGQGLQFLFEYFSETQRNKGNFPGRFSGRQFSNSRSEMNVSTLELGDSALYLCASSPMAQQGGEQYFGPGTRLTVT.

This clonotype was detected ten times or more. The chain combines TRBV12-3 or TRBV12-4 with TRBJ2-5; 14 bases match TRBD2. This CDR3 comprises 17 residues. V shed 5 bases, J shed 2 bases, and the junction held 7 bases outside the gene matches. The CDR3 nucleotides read TGTGCCAGCAGTCCAGGGACTAGCGGGGGTCCACAAGAGACCCAGTACTTC. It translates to CASSPGTSGGPQETQYF.

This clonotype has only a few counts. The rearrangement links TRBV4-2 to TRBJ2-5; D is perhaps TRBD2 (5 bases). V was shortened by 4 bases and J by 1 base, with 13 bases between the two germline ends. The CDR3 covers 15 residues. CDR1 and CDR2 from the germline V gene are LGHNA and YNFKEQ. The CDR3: CASSPYLAGQETQYF. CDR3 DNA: TGTGCCAGCAGCCCGTATCTTGCGGGCCAAGAGACCCAGTACTTC.

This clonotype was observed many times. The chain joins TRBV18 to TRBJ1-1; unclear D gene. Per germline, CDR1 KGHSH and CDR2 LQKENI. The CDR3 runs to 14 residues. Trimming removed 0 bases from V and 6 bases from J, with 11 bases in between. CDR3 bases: TGTGCCAGCTCACCACCGGGTTCGGGAGCTGAAGCTTTCTTT. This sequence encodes CASSPPGSGAEAFF.

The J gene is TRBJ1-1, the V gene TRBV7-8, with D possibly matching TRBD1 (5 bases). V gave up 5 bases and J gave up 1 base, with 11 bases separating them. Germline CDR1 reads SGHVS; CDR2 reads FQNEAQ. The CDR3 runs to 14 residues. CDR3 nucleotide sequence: TGTGCCAGCAGCGCCCCCGACAGGAACACTGAAGCTTTCTTT. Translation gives CASSAPDRNTEAFF.

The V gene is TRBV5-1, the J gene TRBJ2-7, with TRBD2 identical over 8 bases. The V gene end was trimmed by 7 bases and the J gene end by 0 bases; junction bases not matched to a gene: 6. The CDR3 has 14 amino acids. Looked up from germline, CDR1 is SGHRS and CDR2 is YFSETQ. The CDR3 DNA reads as TGCGCCAGCGGAGCGGGAGCTTTCTCCTACGAGCAGTACTTC. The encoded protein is CASGAGAFSYEQYF. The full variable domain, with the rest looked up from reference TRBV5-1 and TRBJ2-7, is KAGVTQTPRYLIKTRGQQVTLSCSPISGHRSVSWYQQTPGQGLQFLFEYFSETQRNKGNFPGRFSGRQFSNSRSEMNVSTLELGDSALYLCASGAGAFSYEQYFGPGTRLTVT.

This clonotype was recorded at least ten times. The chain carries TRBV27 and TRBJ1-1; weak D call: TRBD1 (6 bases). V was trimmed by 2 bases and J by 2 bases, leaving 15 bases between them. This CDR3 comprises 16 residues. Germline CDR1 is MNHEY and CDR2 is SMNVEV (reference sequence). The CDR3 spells CASSLEGEGGNTEAFF. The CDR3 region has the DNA TGTGCCAGCAGTTTAGAGGGGGAGGGGGGTAACACTGAAGCTTTCTTT.

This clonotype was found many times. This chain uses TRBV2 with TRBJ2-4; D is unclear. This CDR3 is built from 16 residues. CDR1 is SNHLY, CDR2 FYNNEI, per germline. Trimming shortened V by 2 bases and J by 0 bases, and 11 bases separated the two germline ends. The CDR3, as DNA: TGTGCCAGCAGTGAACGTAGAGCACTAGCCAAAAACATTCAGTACTTC. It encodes CASSERRALAKNIQYF.

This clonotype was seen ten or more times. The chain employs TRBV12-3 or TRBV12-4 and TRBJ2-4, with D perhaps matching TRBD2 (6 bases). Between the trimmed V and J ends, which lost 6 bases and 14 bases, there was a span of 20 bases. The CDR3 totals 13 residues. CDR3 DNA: TGTGCCAGCAGCTTTGTTACGGGAGAAGTTAAGTACTTC. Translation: CASSFVTGEVKYF.

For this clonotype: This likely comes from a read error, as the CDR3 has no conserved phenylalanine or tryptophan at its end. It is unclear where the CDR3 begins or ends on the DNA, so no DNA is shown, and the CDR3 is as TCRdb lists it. CDR3: CATSRVGRTEACL. This sequence joins TRBV15 and TRBJ1-1. Ends included, the CDR3 has 13 residues. Germline V gene sequence: CDR1 LNHNV, CDR2 YYDKDF (reference sequence).

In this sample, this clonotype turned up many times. CDR3 DNA sequence: TGTGCCAGTAGTCTCTGGACAGGGGGCTATGGCTACACCTTC. Translated, it gives CASSLWTGGYGYTF. The rearrangement links TRBV19 to TRBJ1-2; 10 bases are shared with TRBD1. This CDR3 has 14 amino acids. Germline V gene lookup returns CDR1 LNHDA and CDR2 SQIVND (reference sequence). V gave up 5 bases and J gave up 4 bases; unmatched junction bases: 4.

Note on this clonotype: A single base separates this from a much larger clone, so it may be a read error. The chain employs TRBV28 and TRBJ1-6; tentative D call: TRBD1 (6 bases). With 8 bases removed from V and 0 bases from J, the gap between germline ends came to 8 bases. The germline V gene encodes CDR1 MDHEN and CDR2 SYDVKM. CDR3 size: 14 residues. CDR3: CASPRGSYNSPLHF. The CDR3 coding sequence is TGTGCCAGCCCCAGGGGCTCCTATAATTCACCCCTCCACTTT.

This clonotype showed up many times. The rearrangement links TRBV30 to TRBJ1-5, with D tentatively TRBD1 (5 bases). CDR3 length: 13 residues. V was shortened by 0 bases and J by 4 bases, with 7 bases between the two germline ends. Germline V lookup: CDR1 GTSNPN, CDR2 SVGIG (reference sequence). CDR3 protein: CAWSVSGNQPQHF. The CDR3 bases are TGTGCCTGGAGTGTCTCAGGGAATCAGCCCCAGCATTTT. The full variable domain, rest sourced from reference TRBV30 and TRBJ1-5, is SQTIHQWPATLVQPVGSPLSLECTVEGTSNPNLYWYRQAAGRGLQLLFYSVGIGQISSEVPQNLSASRPQDRQFILSSKKLLLSDSGFYLCAWSVSGNQPQHFGDGTRLSIL.

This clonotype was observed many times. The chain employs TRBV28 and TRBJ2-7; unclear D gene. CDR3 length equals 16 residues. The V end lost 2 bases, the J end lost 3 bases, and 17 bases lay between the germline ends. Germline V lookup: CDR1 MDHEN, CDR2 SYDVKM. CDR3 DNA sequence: TGTGCCAGCAGTTTAATTTCTGGACGGACGGACTACGAGCAGTACTTC. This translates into CASSLISGRTDYEQYF.

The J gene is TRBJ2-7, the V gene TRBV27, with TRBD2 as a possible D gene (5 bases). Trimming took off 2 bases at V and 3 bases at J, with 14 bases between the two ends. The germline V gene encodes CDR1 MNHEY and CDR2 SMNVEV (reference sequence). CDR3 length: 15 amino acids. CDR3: CASSLVASTRYEQYV. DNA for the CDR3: TGTGCCAGCAGTTTAGTGGCTAGCACCCGCTACGAGCAGTACGTC.

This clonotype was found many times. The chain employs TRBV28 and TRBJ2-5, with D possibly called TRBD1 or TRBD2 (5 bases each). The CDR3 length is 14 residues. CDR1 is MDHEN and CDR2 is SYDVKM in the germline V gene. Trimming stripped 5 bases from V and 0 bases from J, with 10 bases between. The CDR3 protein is CASSHGGYQETQYF. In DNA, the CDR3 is TGTGCCAGCAGTCATGGGGGATACCAAGAGACCCAGTACTTC.

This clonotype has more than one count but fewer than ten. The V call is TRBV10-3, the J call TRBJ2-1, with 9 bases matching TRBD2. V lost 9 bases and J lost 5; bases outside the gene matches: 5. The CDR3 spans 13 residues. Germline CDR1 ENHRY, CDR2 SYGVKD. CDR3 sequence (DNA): TGTGCCATTTTTAGCGGGGGAGACAATGAGCAGTTCTTC. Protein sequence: CAIFSGGDNEQFF.

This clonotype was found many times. The CDR3 loop is CASRPTGLSEAFF. The CDR3 nucleotides are TGTGCCAGCAGACCGACAGGGCTATCTGAAGCTTTCTTT. The V gene is TRBV12-3 or TRBV12-4, the J gene TRBJ1-1; 7 bases agree with TRBD1. The CDR3 totals 13 residues. The trim removed 6 bases at V and 6 bases at J, leaving 7 bases unmatched.

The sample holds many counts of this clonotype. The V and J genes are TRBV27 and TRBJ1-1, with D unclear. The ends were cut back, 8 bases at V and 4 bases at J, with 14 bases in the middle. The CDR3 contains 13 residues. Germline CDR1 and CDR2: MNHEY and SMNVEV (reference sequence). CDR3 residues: CASGRVGITEAFF. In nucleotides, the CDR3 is TGTGCCAGCGGGAGGGTCGGGATCACTGAAGCTTTCTTT.

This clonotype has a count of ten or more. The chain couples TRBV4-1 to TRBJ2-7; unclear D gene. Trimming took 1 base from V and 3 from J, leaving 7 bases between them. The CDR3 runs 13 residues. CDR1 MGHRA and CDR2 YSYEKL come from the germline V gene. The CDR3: CASSQVDGYEQYF. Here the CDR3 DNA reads TGCGCCAGCAGCCAAGTGGACGGCTACGAGCAGTACTTC.

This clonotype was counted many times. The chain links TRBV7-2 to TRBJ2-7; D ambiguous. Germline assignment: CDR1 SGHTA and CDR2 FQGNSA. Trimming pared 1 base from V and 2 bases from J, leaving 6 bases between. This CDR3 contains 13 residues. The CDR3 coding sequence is TGTGCCAGCAGCTTAGTACAGACCTACGAGCAGTACTTC. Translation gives CASSLVQTYEQYF.

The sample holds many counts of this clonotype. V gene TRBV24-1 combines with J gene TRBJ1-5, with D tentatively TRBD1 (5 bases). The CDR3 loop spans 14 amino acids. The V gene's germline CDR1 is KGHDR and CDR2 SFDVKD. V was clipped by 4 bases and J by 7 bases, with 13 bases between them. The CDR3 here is CATSEGGALQPQHF. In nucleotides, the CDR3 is TGTGCCACCAGTGAAGGAGGGGCCCTACAGCCCCAGCATTTT.

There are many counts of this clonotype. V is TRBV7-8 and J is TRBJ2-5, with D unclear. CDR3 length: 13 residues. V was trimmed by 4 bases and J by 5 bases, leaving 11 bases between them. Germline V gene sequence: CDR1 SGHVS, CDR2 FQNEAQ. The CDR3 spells CASSSSEDETQYF. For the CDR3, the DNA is TGTGCCAGCAGCTCCTCCGAGGACGAGACCCAGTACTTC.